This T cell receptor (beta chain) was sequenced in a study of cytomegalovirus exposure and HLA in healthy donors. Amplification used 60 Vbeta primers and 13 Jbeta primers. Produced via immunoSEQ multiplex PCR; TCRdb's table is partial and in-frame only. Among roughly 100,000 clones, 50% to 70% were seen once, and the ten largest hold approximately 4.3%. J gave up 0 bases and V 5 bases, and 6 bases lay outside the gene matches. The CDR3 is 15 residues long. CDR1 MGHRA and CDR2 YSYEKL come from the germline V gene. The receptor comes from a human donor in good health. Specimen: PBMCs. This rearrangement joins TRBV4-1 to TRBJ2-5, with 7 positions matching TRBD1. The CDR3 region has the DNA TGCGCCAGCAGCTATGTGACAGGGTACCAAGAGACCCAGTACTTC. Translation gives CASSYVTGYQETQYF.